This TCR beta chain was sequenced for a study of shared clonotypes between healthy human individuals. Replicate sorted-subset PCRs were loaded with around 200 ng DNA, 30,000 or so T cell genomes. Repertoires were generated with immunoSEQ multiplex PCR, while TCRdb's copy carries only in-frame clones and drops some. The data show millions of clones, with 85% to 95% seen just once and more than 0.1% held by the top ten. Splitting the CD4+ cells yielded a CD45RA+ naive subset and a CD45RA-negative memory subset. The CDR3 contains 16 residues. Trimming removed 4 bases at V and 5 bases at J, with 21 bases between. The germline V gene has CDR1 SGHNT and CDR2 YYREEE (reference sequence).

The chain has TRBV5-4 and TRBJ2-5; the D call may be TRBD1 or TRBD2 (7 bases each). The source is a man in his late teens or twenties in good health. The specimen was naive CD4+ T cells sorted from blood. Subset here: CD45RA+ positively selected. CDR3 protein: CASSPGGGRMLETQYF. The CDR3 DNA sequence: TGTGCCAGCAGCCCAGGGGGAGGGAGGATGCTGGAGACCCAGTACTTC.